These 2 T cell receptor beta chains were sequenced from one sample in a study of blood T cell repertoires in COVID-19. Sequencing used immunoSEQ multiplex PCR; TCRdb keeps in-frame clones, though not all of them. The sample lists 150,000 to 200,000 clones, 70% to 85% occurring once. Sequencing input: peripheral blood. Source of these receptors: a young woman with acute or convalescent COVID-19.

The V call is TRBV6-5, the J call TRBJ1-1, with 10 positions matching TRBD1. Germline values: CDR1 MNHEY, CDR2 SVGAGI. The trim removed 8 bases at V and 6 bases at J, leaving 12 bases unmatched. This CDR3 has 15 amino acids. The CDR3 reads CASGPGQGYGAEAFF. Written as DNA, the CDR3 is TGTGCCAGCGGACCGGGACAGGGGTATGGGGCTGAAGCTTTCTTT.

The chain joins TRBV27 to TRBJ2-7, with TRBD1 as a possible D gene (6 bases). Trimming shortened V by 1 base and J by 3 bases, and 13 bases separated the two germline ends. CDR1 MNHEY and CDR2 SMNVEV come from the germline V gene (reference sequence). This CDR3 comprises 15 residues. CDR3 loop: CASSLLAGAGYEQYF. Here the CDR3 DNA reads TGTGCCAGCAGTTTATTGGCAGGGGCGGGCTACGAGCAGTACTTC.